Below, 26 T cell receptor beta chains from the same sample are listed, as sequenced in a study of technical replicates of blood from a handful of donors. TCRdb's table, derived via immunoSEQ multiplex PCR, lists solely in-frame clones and lacks some. The data contain around 76,000 clones, 95% to 99% of them seen just once; the ten biggest clones take up around 0.22%. Source material: T cells isolated from PBMCs. The receptors here all came from a human donor in good health.

This chain connects TRBV2 to TRBJ1-2; D might be TRBD1 (6 bases). Germline V gene sequence: CDR1 SNHLY, CDR2 FYNNEI. The CDR3 loop spans 14 amino acids. The V gene lost 7 bases and the J gene lost 2 bases, with 14 bases spanning the gap. CDR3: CASTINRANYGYTF. The CDR3 DNA follows: TGTGCCAGCACCATAAACAGGGCCAACTATGGCTACACCTTC. Combining the CDR3 with reference TRBV2 and TRBJ1-2 gives the whole variable domain EPEVTQTPSHQVTQMGQEVILRCVPISNHLYFYWYRQILGQKVEFLVSFYNNEISEKSEIFDDQFSVERPDGSNFTLKIRSTKLEDSAMYFCASTINRANYGYTFGSGTRLTVV.

This chain links TRBV6-5 with TRBJ2-5, with 10 bases identical to TRBD2. The CDR3 loop spans 16 amino acids. V dropped 4 bases and J dropped 2; count of bases not matched to a gene: 7. Germline lookup yields CDR1 MNHEY and CDR2 SVGAGI. The CDR3: CASSLRRAGGQETQYF. The CDR3 nucleotides read TGTGCCAGCAGTTTACGTCGAGCGGGGGGGCAAGAGACCCAGTACTTC.

The chain's CDR3 is CASSLGPLSGETQYF. In nucleotides, the CDR3 is TGCGCCAGCAGCCTGGGACCCCTTAGCGGGGAGACCCAGTACTTC. The J gene is TRBJ2-5, the V gene TRBV4-1, with TRBD2 matching 7 bases. Germline values: CDR1 MGHRA, CDR2 YSYEKL. CDR3 length: 15 residues. J was trimmed by 5 bases and V by 4 bases; bases with no gene match: 10.

This clone was seen only once. The V gene is TRBV5-4, the J gene TRBJ1-1; D perhaps matches TRBD1 (5 bases). V lost 10 bases and J lost 2, with 21 bases in between. Germline V gene data show CDR1 as SGHNT and CDR2 as YYREEE (reference sequence). CDR3 length equals 15 residues. The CDR3 DNA follows: TGTGCCCGGAGCCGGGGGGGTATACTAAACACTGAAGCTTTCTTT. It encodes CARSRGGILNTEAFF.

The CDR3 sequence is CASSLTDRGNTEAFF. CDR3 bases: TGTGCCAGCAGCTTAACCGACAGGGGGAACACTGAAGCTTTCTTT. The V call is TRBV7-9, the J call TRBJ1-1; TRBD1 agrees at 8 bases. Germline CDR1 reads SEHNR; CDR2 reads FQNEAQ (reference sequence). This CDR3 comprises 15 residues. The ends lost 2 bases at V and 1 base at J; junction bases unmatched: 3.

The chain recombines TRBV28 with TRBJ2-7, with D possibly being TRBD2 (5 bases). V was pared by 6 bases and J by 2 bases, with 11 bases between. There are 13 residues in the CDR3. Germline values: CDR1 MDHEN, CDR2 SYDVKM. CDR3 amino acids: CASSPDGTYEQYF. In nucleotides, the CDR3 is TGTGCCAGCAGCCCTGACGGGACCTACGAGCAGTACTTC.

The chain recombines TRBV20-1 with TRBJ2-7, with 13 bases that match TRBD2. The ends lost 7 bases at V and 13 bases at J; junction bases unmatched: 7. This CDR3 contains 11 residues. Germline lookup yields CDR1 DFQATT and CDR2 SNEGSKA (reference sequence). The CDR3 here is CSVTSGRVGYF. The CDR3 DNA sequence: TGCAGTGTCACTAGCGGGAGGGTGGGATACTTC.

The chain employs TRBV4-1 and TRBJ1-2; perhaps TRBD1 as D (6 bases). V was shortened by 8 bases and J by 3 bases, with 13 bases between the two germline ends. The CDR3 extends over 13 amino acids. Germline V gene lookup returns CDR1 MGHRA and CDR2 YSYEKL. Here the CDR3 DNA reads TGCGCCAGCTCACAGGGAAACGACTATGGCTACACCTTC. It yields the protein CASSQGNDYGYTF.

V is TRBV28 and J is TRBJ2-1; perhaps TRBD2 as D (6 bases). The V end lost 3 bases, the J end lost 2 bases, and 14 bases lay between the germline ends. CDR3 length: 16 amino acids. The germline V gene has CDR1 MDHEN and CDR2 SYDVKM. CDR3 sequence reads: CASSFPDYTTYNEQFF. CDR3 sequence (DNA): TGTGCCAGCAGTTTTCCGGACTACACTACCTACAATGAGCAGTTCTTC.

A note on this clone: Other DNA sequences in this sample translate to the same CDR3. CDR3 region: CASSPPTNTEAFF. The CDR3 coding sequence is TGTGCCAGCAGTCCTCCTACGAACACTGAAGCTTTCTTT. The chain couples TRBV28 to TRBJ1-1; D is uncertain. The length of the CDR3 is 13 residues. Germline V gene lookup returns CDR1 MDHEN and CDR2 SYDVKM. Trimming pared 5 bases from V and 1 base from J, leaving 8 bases between.

The chain joins TRBV5-1 to TRBJ1-3; D is possibly TRBD1 (6 bases). Germline lookup yields CDR1 SGHRS and CDR2 YFSETQ. V was shortened by 4 bases and J by 0 bases, with 17 bases between the two germline ends. This CDR3 comprises 17 residues. The CDR3 protein is CASSLLPGESSGNTIYF. DNA of the CDR3: TGCGCCAGCAGCCTACTACCAGGGGAAAGCTCTGGAAACACCATATATTTT.

The chain recombines TRBV27 with TRBJ2-4; D not resolved. The CDR3 has 17 amino acids. Germline assignment: CDR1 MNHEY and CDR2 SMNVEV (reference sequence). V lost 3 bases and J 0 bases, leaving 15 bases between the germline ends. The CDR3 nucleotides read TGTGCCAGCAGTTTTTTCCATCTTGGGCTAGCCAAAAACATTCAGTACTTC. Residues: CASSFFHLGLAKNIQYF.

V usage is TRBV9 and J usage is TRBJ2-5; TRBD2 agrees at 8 bases. This CDR3 region has 16 residues. Germline assignment: CDR1 SGDLS and CDR2 YYNGEE. With V trimmed by 0 bases and J by 0 bases, 4 bases remained unmatched. The CDR3 nucleotides read TGTGCCAGCAGCGTAGGGTTACTAGCGGACCAAGAGACCCAGTACTTC. This gives the protein CASSVGLLADQETQYF.

The chain recombines TRBV6-5 with TRBJ2-7; no firm D call. Germline assignment: CDR1 MNHEY and CDR2 SVGAGI. This CDR3 is built from 15 residues. The V end was cut by 4 bases, the J end by 0 bases, with 13 bases between. This chain's CDR3 is CASSSLGRHSYEQYF. The CDR3 DNA follows: TGTGCCAGCAGTTCCCTGGGCAGACACTCCTACGAGCAGTACTTC.

This clone has only a few counts. This chain uses TRBV27 with TRBJ1-1; D gene unclear. The CDR3 is made up of 11 amino acids. V lost 3 bases and J 6 bases, leaving 5 bases between the germline ends. Germline assignment: CDR1 MNHEY and CDR2 SMNVEV (reference sequence). CDR3 amino acids: CASSLGPEAFF. CDR3 sequence (DNA): TGTGCCAGCAGTTTGGGCCCTGAAGCTTTCTTT.

The V and J genes are TRBV5-4 and TRBJ2-3; TRBD2 matches at 10 bases. The CDR3 consists of 18 residues. Germline lookup yields CDR1 SGHNT and CDR2 YYREEE (reference sequence). V lost 0 bases, J lost 4 bases, and 11 bases stayed unmatched. The CDR3, as DNA: TGTGCCAGCAGCTTGGCACCTACTAGCGGGATTCGCGCAGATACGCAGTATTTT. This codes for CASSLAPTSGIRADTQYF. The whole variable domain, filled in from reference TRBV5-4 and TRBJ2-3, reads ETGVTQSPTHLIKTRGQQVTLRCSSQSGHNTVSWYQQALGQGPQFIFQYYREEENGRGNFPPRFSGLQFPNYSSELNVNALELDDSALYLCASSLAPTSGIRADTQYFGPGTRLTVL.

CDR3 nucleotides: TGTGCCAGCAGTTACTCAGGGGGATCTAATGAAAAACTGTTTTTT. Protein sequence: CASSYSGGSNEKLFF. This chain joins TRBV6-6 and TRBJ1-4, with D maybe TRBD1 (6 bases). The CDR3 covers 15 residues. Trimming took off 0 bases at V and 3 bases at J, with 8 bases between the two ends. The germline V gene has CDR1 MNHNY and CDR2 SVGAGI (reference sequence).

This sequence joins TRBV9 and TRBJ2-1, with D perhaps TRBD1 (5 bases). CDR3 length: 15 residues. Trimming cost V 1 base and J 6 bases, with 14 bases left between them. Germline lookup yields CDR1 SGDLS and CDR2 YYNGEE. The CDR3 DNA reads TGTGCCAGCAGCGTACACGAGACAGCCACCAATGAGCAGTTCTTC. Amino acids: CASSVHETATNEQFF. Looking up the rest from reference TRBV9 and TRBJ2-1 gives the full variable domain: DSGVTQTPKHLITATGQRVTLRCSPRSGDLSVYWYQQSLDQGLQFLIQYYNGEERAKGNILERFSAQQFPDLHSELNLSSLELGDSALYFCASSVHETATNEQFFGPGTRLTVL.

V is TRBV29-1 and J is TRBJ2-3, with TRBD2 matching over 10 bases. CDR1 and CDR2 from the germline V gene are SQVTM and ANQGSEA. The CDR3 sequence is 16 residues long. Germline trimming cut 0 bases from V and 5 bases from J; bases unmatched to any gene: 8. The CDR3 spells CSVEDWASGSIDTQYF. CDR3 sequence (DNA): TGCAGCGTTGAAGATTGGGCTAGCGGGAGTATAGATACGCAGTATTTT.

V gene TRBV14 combines with J gene TRBJ1-3; tentative D call: TRBD1 (5 bases). Germline CDR1 reads SGHDN; CDR2 reads FVKESK. The CDR3 sequence is 15 residues long. The ends were cut back, 2 bases at V and 2 bases at J, with 10 bases in the middle. The CDR3 region has the DNA TGTGCCAGCAGCCAATACAGGACAACTGGAAACACCATATATTTT. Encoded protein: CASSQYRTTGNTIYF.

J is TRBJ1-2 and V is TRBV2, with 10 bases fitting TRBD1. Germline V gene sequence: CDR1 SNHLY, CDR2 FYNNEI. After removal of 10 bases from V and 1 base from J, the junction contained 3 bases not matched to a gene. This CDR3 has 13 residues. The CDR3 bases are TGTGCCATGGGACAGGGGAATAACTATGGCTACACCTTC. This gives the protein CAMGQGNNYGYTF. The full variable domain, in which reference TRBV2 and TRBJ1-2 provide the parts outside the CDR3, is EPEVTQTPSHQVTQMGQEVILRCVPISNHLYFYWYRQILGQKVEFLVSFYNNEISEKSEIFDDQFSVERPDGSNFTLKIRSTKLEDSAMYFCAMGQGNNYGYTFGSGTRLTVV.

The chain joins TRBV13 to TRBJ2-3, with D unresolved. Germline CDR1 is PRHDT and CDR2 is FYEKMQ (reference sequence). CDR3 length equals 16 residues. Trimming removed 4 bases at V and 2 bases at J, with 16 bases between. CDR3 protein: CASSSRLSVTTDTQYF. For the CDR3, the DNA is TGTGCCAGCAGCTCCCGTCTTTCGGTAACCACAGATACGCAGTATTTT.

The chain carries TRBV4-3 and TRBJ2-4, with 9 bases aligning to TRBD1. The CDR3 covers 18 residues. Trimming took 0 bases from V and 8 from J; bases not matched to a gene: 14. Germline V gene sequence: CDR1 LGHNA, CDR2 YSLEER. CDR3 nucleotide sequence: TGCGCCAGCAGCCAAGAAATCGGCGTGGGGACAGGGCCTGACATTCAGTACTTC. Its protein product is CASSQEIGVGTGPDIQYF.

This clone was seen only once. This rearrangement joins TRBV19 to TRBJ1-2, with 9 bases matching TRBD1. CDR3 length: 14 amino acids. Unmatched junction bases numbered 3, after V lost 3 bases and J lost 4 bases. Per the germline V gene, CDR1 is LNHDA and CDR2 is SQIVND (reference sequence). CDR3 DNA sequence: TGTGCCAGTAGTATCACAGGGGGCCCCTATGGCTACACCTTC. Translation: CASSITGGPYGYTF.

This chain links TRBV6-1 with TRBJ1-5; 10 bases line up with TRBD1. Germline assignment: CDR1 MNHNS and CDR2 SASEGT. Trimming cost V 8 bases and J 10 bases; bases outside gene matches: 14. The CDR3 extends over 15 amino acids. DNA of the CDR3: TGTGCCAGCGTTCTGTCAAGGACAGGGGGAGTACCCCAGCATTTT. It encodes CASVLSRTGGVPQHF.

The chain carries TRBV18 and TRBJ1-1, with D uncertain. V dropped 1 base and J dropped 10 bases, with 13 bases sitting between them. The CDR3 contains 13 residues. CDR1 is KGHSH, CDR2 LQKENI, per germline. The CDR3 here is CASSPQDNPVAFF. The CDR3 DNA sequence: TGTGCCAGCTCACCACAAGACAACCCGGTAGCTTTCTTT. Supplemented by reference TRBV18 and TRBJ1-1, the full variable domain reads NAGVMQNPRHLVRRRGQEARLRCSPMKGHSHVYWYRQLPEEGLKFMVYLQKENIIDESGMPKERFSAEFPKEGPSILRIQQVVRGDSAAYFCASSPQDNPVAFFGQGTRLTVV.